Here is one T cell receptor (beta chain) with its context. The CDR3 is 11 amino acids. CDR1 and CDR2 from the germline V gene are SEHNR and FQNEAQ (reference sequence). V was cut by 5 bases and J by 7 bases, with 6 bases left in between. These data belong to a study of blood T cell repertoires in COVID-19. Study details: COVID-19 samples collected from the United States, Italy and Spain covered acute and convalescent phases. PBMCs, B-cell-depleted T cells, or T cells provided the cDNA or gDNA that made up the material.

Enrolment of Seattle patients took place during active infection, and they were followed longitudinally. Per the original data handling: Amplifying reference gene primers gave estimates of nucleated cell counts. TCRdb keeps only in-frame clones here, not all; method: immunoSEQ multiplex PCR. That table furnishes V, J and clone size, whereas the DNA furnished D and trimming. This table holds roughly 250,000 clones, approximately 87% found once. The sequence was collected from a woman in her 30s with COVID-19, enrolled during active disease. Source material: peripheral blood. V and J are TRBV7-9 and TRBJ1-3; weak D call: TRBD1 (5 bases). CDR3 loop: CASSGGNTIYF. CDR3 in DNA: TGTGCCAGCAGCGGGGGGAACACCATATATTTT.